This is a list of T cell receptor beta chains from one sample in a study of radiotherapy plus CTLA-4 blockade in lung cancer. Some clones are missing from TCRdb's copy, which holds only in-frame ones; the method was immunoSEQ multiplex PCR. Altogether roughly 100,000 clones are present, more than 75% being singletons, with the ten largest covering 2.4%. This specimen consisted of peripheral blood, obtained from a patient treated with radiotherapy plus ipilimumab. The origin of the receptors is a human donor with non-small cell lung cancer that progressed on radiotherapy plus ipilimumab. Some clones in this sample may be carry-over from other donors' samples. Both conserved end residues are part of each CDR3. D genes are given only for firm matches. The size of a clone is reported for some rows only, either as once, few or many, or as a class for expanded clones.

>TRBV27|-|once|TRBJ2-7
CASSSLYEQYF
TGTGCCAGCAGTTCCCTTTACGAGCAGTACTTC
>TRBV29-1|-|-|TRBJ2-1
CSVEILATEQFF
TGCAGCGTTGAAATTTTAGCGACTGAGCAGTTCTTC
>TRBV9|-|-|TRBJ1-6
CASSVAGAGLNSPLHF
TGTGCCAGCAGCGTAGCAGGGGCAGGCCTTAATTCACCCCTCCACTTT
>TRBV19|-|-|TRBJ2-1
CASSINWGAGGEQFF
TGTGCCAGTAGTATAAATTGGGGCGCCGGCGGTGAGCAGTTCTTC
>TRBV9|-|-|TRBJ2-1
CASSVGRSYNEQFF
TGTGCCAGCAGCGTTGGGAGGTCCTACAATGAGCAGTTCTTC
>TRBV28|TRBD1|-|TRBJ1-2
CASRTQGAYGYTF
TGTGCCAGCAGAACCCAGGGGGCCTATGGCTACACCTTC
>TRBV6-4|-|once|TRBJ1-1
CASSPGPVNTEAFF
TGTGCCAGCTCCCCCGGGCCAGTGAACACTGAAGCTTTCTTT
>TRBV19|-|few|TRBJ1-1
CASRGTGVDFGDTEAFF
TGTGCCAGTAGGGGAACAGGTGTAGATTTCGGAGACACTGAAGCTTTCTTT
>TRBV11-1|TRBD1|-|TRBJ2-7
CASSLDTGGGYEQYF
TGTGCCAGCAGCTTAGATACAGGGGGCGGTTACGAGCAGTACTTC
>TRBV29-1|TRBD2|-|TRBJ2-3
CSVEDLGEGQYF
TGCAGCGTTGAAGATCTGGGGGAGGGGCAGTATTTT
>TRBV7-9|-|-|TRBJ2-7
CASSTSRYEQYF
TGTGCCAGCAGCACTTCTCGCTACGAGCAGTACTTC
>TRBV18|TRBD1|-|TRBJ1-2
CASYSGQGEGYTF
TGTGCCAGCTACTCGGGACAGGGGGAAGGCTACACCTTC
>TRBV18|-|-|TRBJ1-6
CASSPSLQSSYNSPLHF
TGTGCCAGCTCACCATCCCTCCAGAGCTCCTATAATTCACCCCTCCACTTT
>TRBV9|-|-|TRBJ2-3
CASSVDLGTDTQYF
TGTGCCAGCAGCGTAGACCTTGGCACAGATACGCAGTATTTT
>TRBV7-3|TRBD2|-|TRBJ2-1
CASSFGSGDEQFF
TGTGCCAGCAGCTTCGGGAGCGGGGATGAGCAGTTCTTC
>TRBV27|-|-|TRBJ1-1
CASSPSPIRTEAFF
TGTGCCAGCAGTCCATCCCCGATCCGCACTGAAGCTTTCTTT